The clone carrying this T cell receptor (beta chain) was counted once. Original processing notes: Reference gene primer amplification in the assay estimated nucleated cell counts. Repertoires were generated with immunoSEQ multiplex PCR, while TCRdb's copy carries only in-frame clones and drops some. For V, J and clone size, that table is used; D and trimming come from the DNA. The data show approximately 350,000 clones, with more than 75% seen just once and roughly 3% held by the top ten. These data belong to a study of blood T cell repertoires in COVID-19. Study summary: Sample material is recorded as cDNA or gDNA derived from T cells, B-cell-depleted T cells, or PBMCs.

Per the germline V gene, CDR1 is LNHDA and CDR2 is SQIVND (reference sequence). Unmatched junction bases numbered 10, after V lost 3 bases and J lost 7 bases. This CDR3 is 15 amino acids long. The clonotype comes from a woman in her late teens or twenties who had recovered from COVID-19. This sequence joins TRBV19 and TRBJ1-1; 8 bases fit TRBD1. Source material: peripheral blood. DNA of the CDR3: TGTGCCAGTAGTATCCCCTCGACAGGGGACGGTGAAGCTTTCTTT. It specifies CASSIPSTGDGEAFF.